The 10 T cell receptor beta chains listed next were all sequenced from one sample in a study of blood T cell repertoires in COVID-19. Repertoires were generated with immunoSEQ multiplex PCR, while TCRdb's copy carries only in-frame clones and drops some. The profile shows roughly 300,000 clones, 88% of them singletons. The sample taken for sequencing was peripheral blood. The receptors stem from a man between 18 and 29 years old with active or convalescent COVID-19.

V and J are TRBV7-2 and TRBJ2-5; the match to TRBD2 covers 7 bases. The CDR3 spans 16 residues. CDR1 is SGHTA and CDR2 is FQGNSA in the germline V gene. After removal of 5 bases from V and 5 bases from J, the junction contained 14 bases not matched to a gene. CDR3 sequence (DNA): TGTGCCAGCAGCCCGACTAGCCGAACAACGCGGGAGACCCAGTACTTC. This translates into CASSPTSRTTRETQYF.

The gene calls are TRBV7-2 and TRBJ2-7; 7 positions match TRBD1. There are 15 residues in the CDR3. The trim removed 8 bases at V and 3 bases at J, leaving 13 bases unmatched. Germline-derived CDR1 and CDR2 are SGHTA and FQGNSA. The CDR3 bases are TGTGCCAGCTCCCTCAACAGGGGTCCGGTCTACGAGCAGTACTTC. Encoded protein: CASSLNRGPVYEQYF.

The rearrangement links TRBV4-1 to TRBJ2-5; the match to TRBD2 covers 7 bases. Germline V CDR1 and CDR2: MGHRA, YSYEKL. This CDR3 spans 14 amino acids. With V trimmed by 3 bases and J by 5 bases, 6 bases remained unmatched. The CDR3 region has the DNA TGCGCCAGCAGCCACCAGACTAGCTGGGAGACCCAGTACTTC. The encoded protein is CASSHQTSWETQYF.

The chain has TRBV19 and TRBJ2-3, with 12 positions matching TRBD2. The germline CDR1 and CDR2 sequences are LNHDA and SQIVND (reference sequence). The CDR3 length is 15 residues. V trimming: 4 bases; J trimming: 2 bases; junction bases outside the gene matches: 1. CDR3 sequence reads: CASSTSGGDTDTQYF. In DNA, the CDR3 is TGTGCCAGTAGTACTAGCGGGGGGGACACAGATACGCAGTATTTT.

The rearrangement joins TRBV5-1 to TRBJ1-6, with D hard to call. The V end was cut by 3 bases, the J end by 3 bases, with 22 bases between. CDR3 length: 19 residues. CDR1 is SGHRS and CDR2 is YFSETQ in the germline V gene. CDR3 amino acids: CASSSLPSRLEIYNSPLHF. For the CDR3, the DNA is TGCGCCAGCAGCTCTCTTCCAAGCCGACTGGAAATCTATAATTCACCCCTCCACTTT.

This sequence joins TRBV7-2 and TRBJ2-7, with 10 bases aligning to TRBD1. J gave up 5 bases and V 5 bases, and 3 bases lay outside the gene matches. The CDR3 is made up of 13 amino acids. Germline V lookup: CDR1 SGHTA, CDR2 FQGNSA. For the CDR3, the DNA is TGTGCCAGCAGCCGGGACAGGGGTCACGAGCAGTACTTC. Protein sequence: CASSRDRGHEQYF.

The CDR3 sequence is CASGLVQGAADTQYF. The CDR3 nucleotides are TGTGCTAGTGGTTTGGTACAGGGGGCTGCAGATACGCAGTATTTT. The chain employs TRBV12-5 and TRBJ2-3; 9 bases are shared with TRBD1. With V trimmed by 0 bases and J by 4 bases, 2 bases remained unmatched. CDR1 is LGHNT and CDR2 is FRNRAP in the germline V gene. The CDR3 covers 15 residues.

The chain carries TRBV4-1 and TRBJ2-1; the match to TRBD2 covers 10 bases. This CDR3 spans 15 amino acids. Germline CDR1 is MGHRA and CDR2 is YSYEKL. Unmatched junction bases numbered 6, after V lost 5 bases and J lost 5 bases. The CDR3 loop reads CASSVTSGANNEQFF. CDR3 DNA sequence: TGCGCCAGCAGCGTTACTAGCGGGGCTAACAATGAGCAGTTCTTC.

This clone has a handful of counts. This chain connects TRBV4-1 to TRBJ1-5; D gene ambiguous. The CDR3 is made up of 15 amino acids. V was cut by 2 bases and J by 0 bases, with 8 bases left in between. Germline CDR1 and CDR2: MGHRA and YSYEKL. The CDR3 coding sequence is TGCGCCAGCAGCCAAACCACAAGTAGCAATCAGCCCCAGCATTTT. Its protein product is CASSQTTSSNQPQHF.

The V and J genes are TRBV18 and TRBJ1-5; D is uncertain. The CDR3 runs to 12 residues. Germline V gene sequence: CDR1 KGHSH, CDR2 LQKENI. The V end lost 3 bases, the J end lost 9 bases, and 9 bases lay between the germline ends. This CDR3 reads CASSPEAGPQHF. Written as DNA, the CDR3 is TGTGCCAGCTCACCGGAGGCCGGGCCCCAGCATTTT.